This TCR beta chain was recorded in a study of blood T cell repertoires in COVID-19. For the study at large: Sources were T cells, B-cell-depleted T cells, or PBMCs; the material itself was cDNA or gDNA.

In this sample, this clone turned up once. Original analysis: Amplification with reference gene primers provided the estimates of nucleated cell counts. Libraries were prepared by immunoSEQ multiplex PCR; TCRdb keeps only in-frame clonotypes and omits some of them. V and J calls and clone size are those listed in that table; D and trimming were worked out from the DNA. The sample records some 240,000 clones, about 90% being singletons. V was clipped by 5 bases and J by 4 bases, with 13 bases between them. The CDR3 loop spans 13 amino acids. In germline, CDR1 is SGHDT, CDR2 YYEEEE. This TCR derives from a woman between 70 and 85 years old with COVID-19, enrolled during active disease. J is TRBJ2-7 and V is TRBV5-6; D is perhaps TRBD2 (6 bases). The sequenced sample was peripheral blood. CDR3 bases: TGTGCCAGCAGTTTCGGGGGATCGTACGAGCAGTACTTC. Translated, it gives CASSFGGSYEQYF.